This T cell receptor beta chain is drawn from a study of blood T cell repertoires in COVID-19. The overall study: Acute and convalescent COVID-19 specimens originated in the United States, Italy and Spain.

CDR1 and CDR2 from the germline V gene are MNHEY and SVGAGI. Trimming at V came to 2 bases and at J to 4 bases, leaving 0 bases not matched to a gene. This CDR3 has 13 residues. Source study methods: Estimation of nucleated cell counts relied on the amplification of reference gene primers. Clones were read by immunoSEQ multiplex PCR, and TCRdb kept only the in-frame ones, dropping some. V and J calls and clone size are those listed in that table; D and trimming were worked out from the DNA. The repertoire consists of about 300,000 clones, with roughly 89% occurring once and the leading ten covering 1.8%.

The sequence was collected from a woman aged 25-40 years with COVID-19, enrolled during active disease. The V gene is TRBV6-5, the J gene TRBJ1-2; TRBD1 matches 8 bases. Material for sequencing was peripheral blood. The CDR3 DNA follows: TGTGCCAGCAGTTACGACAGGGGCTATGGCTACACCTTC. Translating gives CASSYDRGYGYTF.